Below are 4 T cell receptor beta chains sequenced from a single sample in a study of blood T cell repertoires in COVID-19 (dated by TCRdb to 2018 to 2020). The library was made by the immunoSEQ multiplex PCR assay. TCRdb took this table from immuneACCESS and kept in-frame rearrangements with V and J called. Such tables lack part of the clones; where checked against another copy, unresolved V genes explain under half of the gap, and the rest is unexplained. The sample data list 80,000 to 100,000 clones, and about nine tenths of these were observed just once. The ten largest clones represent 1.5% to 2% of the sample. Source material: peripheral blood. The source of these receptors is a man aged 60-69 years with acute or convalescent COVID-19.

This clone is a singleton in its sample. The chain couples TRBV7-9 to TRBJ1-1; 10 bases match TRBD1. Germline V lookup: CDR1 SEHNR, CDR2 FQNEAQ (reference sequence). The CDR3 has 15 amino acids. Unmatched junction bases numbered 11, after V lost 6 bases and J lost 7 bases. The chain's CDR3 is CASSPGQGLSGEAFF. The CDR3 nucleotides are TGTGCCAGCAGTCCGGGACAGGGGTTATCGGGTGAAGCTTTCTTT.

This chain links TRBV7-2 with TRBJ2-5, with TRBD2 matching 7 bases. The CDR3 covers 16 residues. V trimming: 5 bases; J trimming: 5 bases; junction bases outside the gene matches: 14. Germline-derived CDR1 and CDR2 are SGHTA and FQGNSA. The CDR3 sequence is CASSPKPLGLVETQYF. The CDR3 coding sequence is TGTGCCAGCAGCCCCAAACCCCTTGGACTAGTTGAGACCCAGTACTTC.

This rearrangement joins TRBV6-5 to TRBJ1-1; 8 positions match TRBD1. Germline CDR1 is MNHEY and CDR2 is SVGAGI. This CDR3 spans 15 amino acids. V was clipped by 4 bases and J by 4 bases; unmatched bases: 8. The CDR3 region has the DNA TGTGCCAGCAGTTCTCCAGGGGGCCGGGTCACTGAAGCTTTCTTT. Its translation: CASSSPGGRVTEAFF.

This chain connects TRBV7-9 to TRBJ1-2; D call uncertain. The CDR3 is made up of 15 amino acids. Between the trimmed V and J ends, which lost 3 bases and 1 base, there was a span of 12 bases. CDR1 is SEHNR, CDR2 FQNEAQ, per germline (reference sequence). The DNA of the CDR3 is TGTGCCAGCAGCTTGTCAAGGGAGGGTAACTATGGCTACACCTTC. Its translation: CASSLSREGNYGYTF. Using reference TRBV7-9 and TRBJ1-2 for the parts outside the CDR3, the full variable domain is DTGVSQNPRHKITKRGQNVTFRCDPISEHNRLYWYRQTLGQGPEFLTYFQNEAQLEKSRLLSDRFSAERPKGSFSTLEIQRTEQGDSAMYLCASSLSREGNYGYTFGSGTRLTVV.